These 26 T cell receptor beta chains were all obtained from the same sample, sequenced in a study of graft-versus-host responses after intestinal transplantation. Their antigens are not known. Assay used: immunoSEQ multiplex PCR; TCRdb lists only in-frame clones, some missing. The data show under 100,000 clones, over 80% seen once. The source was unstimulated CD8+ T cells sorted from spleen or lymph node cells, collected before transplant. These receptors all come from a human donor who was the organ donor for an intestinal transplant.

The chain has TRBV19 and TRBJ1-2, with 8 bases aligning to TRBD1. The CDR3 has 14 amino acids. With 5 bases clipped from V and 4 bases from J, the junction kept 6 bases outside the gene matches. Germline V gene data show CDR1 as LNHDA and CDR2 as SQIVND (reference sequence). CDR3 coding DNA: TGTGCCAGTAGTTCGGGGACAGGCCTCTATGGCTACACCTTC. This translates into CASSSGTGLYGYTF.

The chain links TRBV27 to TRBJ2-7; D is unresolved. V lost 6 bases to trimming and J lost 3 bases, with 15 bases between them. The CDR3 has 14 residues. CDR1 and CDR2 from the germline V gene are MNHEY and SMNVEV (reference sequence). CDR3 region: CASSPDLDFYEQYF. The DNA for the CDR3 is TGTGCCAGCAGCCCCGACCTCGACTTCTACGAGCAGTACTTC.

The rearrangement uses TRBV6-6 and TRBJ2-7; TRBD1 agrees at 8 bases. Germline assignment: CDR1 MNHNY and CDR2 SVGAGI (reference sequence). This CDR3 has 14 amino acids. Trimming cost V 8 bases and J 5 bases; bases outside gene matches: 11. CDR3: CASGTAGTGHEQYF. The DNA of the CDR3 is TGTGCCAGCGGGACGGCCGGGACAGGACACGAGCAGTACTTC.

The chain recombines TRBV13 with TRBJ2-1; 16 bases agree with TRBD2. CDR3 length: 21 amino acids. The J segment lost 4 bases and the V segment lost 2 bases, leaving 14 bases of the junction unmatched. Germline lookup yields CDR1 PRHDT and CDR2 FYEKMQ (reference sequence). The CDR3 here is CASSLPVGLAGGPVSYNEQFF. The CDR3 coding sequence is TGTGCCAGCAGCTTACCCGTGGGACTAGCGGGGGGGCCGGTCAGTTACAATGAGCAGTTCTTC. Filled out from reference TRBV13 and TRBJ2-1, the complete variable domain reads AAGVIQSPRHLIKEKRETATLKCYPIPRHDTVYWYQQGPGQDPQFLISFYEKMQSDKGSIPDRFSAQQFSDYHSELNMSSLELGDSALYFCASSLPVGLAGGPVSYNEQFFGPGTRLTVL.

The chain employs TRBV19 and TRBJ2-7, with D perhaps matching TRBD2 (6 bases). Germline loops: CDR1 LNHDA, CDR2 SQIVND (reference sequence). V lost 5 bases to trimming and J lost 3 bases, with 17 bases between them. The CDR3 sequence is 15 residues long. In DNA form, the CDR3 reads TGTGCCAGTAGTCCAGCAGGGACTTACCTCTACGAGCAGTACTTC. Amino acid sequence: CASSPAGTYLYEQYF.

Only one count was recorded for this clone. The rearrangement links TRBV18 to TRBJ1-1; the match to TRBD1 covers 10 bases. Unmatched junction bases numbered 3, after V lost 5 bases and J lost 0 bases. Germline-derived CDR1 and CDR2 are KGHSH and LQKENI. This CDR3 is 15 amino acids long. CDR3 DNA sequence: TGTGCCAGCTCATCCGGACAGGGGGTGAACACTGAAGCTTTCTTT. Translated, it gives CASSSGQGVNTEAFF.

V gene TRBV4-1 combines with J gene TRBJ2-5; TRBD2 might be the D (5 bases). This CDR3 has 15 amino acids. From germline, CDR1 is MGHRA and CDR2 YSYEKL. With 0 bases removed from V and 5 bases from J, the gap between germline ends came to 13 bases. The CDR3, as DNA: TGCGCCAGCAGCCAAGAATTTCGGGGTACCGAGACCCAGTACTTC. The encoded protein is CASSQEFRGTETQYF.

The chain combines TRBV5-6 with TRBJ2-7; 9 bases line up with TRBD1. The V and J ends lost 0 bases and 4 bases, in that order; junction bases with no gene match: 8. This CDR3 comprises 16 residues. CDR1 is SGHDT, CDR2 YYEEEE, per germline. Written as DNA, the CDR3 is TGTGCCAGCAGCTTGGCCAGGGACAGGGTATGGTACGAGCAGTACTTC. This sequence encodes CASSLARDRVWYEQYF.

This clone was recorded only once. This rearrangement joins TRBV27 to TRBJ2-7, with 8 bases aligning to TRBD1. Germline CDR1 reads MNHEY; CDR2 reads SMNVEV (reference sequence). The CDR3 has 14 amino acids. The trim removed 1 base at V and 7 bases at J, leaving 6 bases unmatched. The chain's CDR3 is CASSLWTGSSEQYF. The CDR3 nucleotides read TGTGCCAGCAGTTTATGGACAGGGTCCTCGGAGCAGTACTTC.

The gene calls are TRBV27 and TRBJ2-3; D is unclear. The CDR3 extends over 13 amino acids. Germline assignment: CDR1 MNHEY and CDR2 SMNVEV (reference sequence). The ends were cut back, 3 bases at V and 0 bases at J, with 4 bases in the middle. The CDR3 region has the DNA TGTGCCAGCAGTTTTAGAAGCACAGATACGCAGTATTTT. Its translation is CASSFRSTDTQYF.

V and J are TRBV27 and TRBJ2-7; possibly TRBD1 for D (6 bases). The CDR3 spans 16 residues. Germline V gene data show CDR1 as MNHEY and CDR2 as SMNVEV (reference sequence). Trimming cost V 5 bases and J 0 bases, with 17 bases left between them. The CDR3: CASSPQPGVTSYEQYF. CDR3 coding DNA: TGTGCCAGCAGTCCCCAACCAGGGGTTACCTCCTACGAGCAGTACTTC.

The V gene is TRBV19, the J gene TRBJ2-3; D may be TRBD2 (5 bases). The CDR3 runs 15 residues. V lost 3 bases, J lost 3 bases, and 13 bases lay in between. Germline CDR1 is LNHDA and CDR2 is SQIVND (reference sequence). The CDR3 protein is CASSIHLAPTDTQYF. In DNA, the CDR3 is TGTGCCAGTAGTATTCACCTAGCCCCTACAGATACGCAGTATTTT. The variable domain in full, completed from reference TRBV19 and TRBJ2-3, reads DGGITQSPKYLFRKEGQNVTLSCEQNLNHDAMYWYRQDPGQGLRLIYYSQIVNDFQKGDIAEGYSVSREKKESFPLTVTSAQKNPTAFYLCASSIHLAPTDTQYFGPGTRLTVL.

The rearrangement links TRBV5-1 to TRBJ2-1; possible D gene TRBD1, 5 bases. Germline CDR1 is SGHRS and CDR2 is YFSETQ. Trimming cost V 5 bases and J 4 bases, with 7 bases left between them. The CDR3 totals 12 residues. The CDR3 nucleotides read TGCGCCAGCAGAGGGGTGTACAATGAGCAGTTCTTC. As protein: CASRGVYNEQFF.

The rearrangement uses TRBV11-3 and TRBJ1-5, with D unresolved. Germline assignment: CDR1 SGHNT and CDR2 YENEEA. The V end lost 1 base, the J end lost 7 bases, and 8 bases lay between the germline ends. The CDR3 loop spans 13 amino acids. In DNA, the CDR3 is TGTGCCAGCAGCTTAGGAGTAAACCAGCCCCAGCATTTT. This codes for CASSLGVNQPQHF.

V is TRBV20-1 and J is TRBJ2-3; the match to TRBD2 covers 7 bases. The V and J ends lost 6 bases and 10 bases, in that order; junction bases with no gene match: 7. The CDR3 is 11 amino acids. CDR1 and CDR2 (germline): DFQATT, SNEGSKA (reference sequence). CDR3 nucleotides: TGCAGTGCCCATCAGCGGGGTTCGCAGTATTTT. Encoded protein: CSAHQRGSQYF.

The chain combines TRBV28 with TRBJ2-3; D possibly corresponds to TRBD1 (5 bases). CDR3 length: 16 amino acids. Trimming pared 3 bases from V and 1 base from J, leaving 14 bases between. Germline V gene lookup returns CDR1 MDHEN and CDR2 SYDVKM. CDR3 loop: CASSLSTVGGTDTQYF. CDR3 in DNA: TGTGCCAGCAGTTTGTCGACAGTTGGGGGCACAGATACGCAGTATTTT.

This clone was observed a handful of times. This chain connects TRBV27 to TRBJ1-6; D not certain. Between the trimmed V and J ends, which lost 4 bases and 10 bases, there was a span of 11 bases. The V gene's germline CDR1 is MNHEY and CDR2 SMNVEV (reference sequence). This CDR3 spans 13 amino acids. The CDR3: CASSYQAESPLHF. The CDR3 bases are TGTGCCAGCAGTTACCAGGCTGAATCACCCCTCCACTTT.

This clone turned up a few times. The chain employs TRBV5-6 and TRBJ2-7; 7 bases align to TRBD2. CDR3 length: 17 residues. With V trimmed by 0 bases and J by 1 base, 10 bases remained unmatched. Germline V CDR1 and CDR2: SGHDT, YYEEEE. The CDR3 spells CASSLGLASSSSYEQYF. DNA for the CDR3: TGTGCCAGCAGCTTGGGACTAGCTTCCTCCTCGTCCTACGAGCAGTACTTC.

The CDR3 DNA is TGTGCCAGCAGTTTGGTGGGGGGGTGGGAAAGCGAGCAGTACTTC. Translation gives CASSLVGGWESEQYF. This sequence joins TRBV6-5 and TRBJ2-7; TRBD2 matches at 7 bases. The CDR3 totals 15 residues. Germline-derived CDR1 and CDR2 are MNHEY and SVGAGI. After removal of 4 bases from V and 6 bases from J, the junction contained 12 bases not matched to a gene.

The chain carries TRBV7-6 and TRBJ1-1; 9 bases map to TRBD1. Trimming removed 5 bases from V and 4 bases from J; junction bases left unmatched: 14. Germline V gene data show CDR1 as SGHVS and CDR2 as FNYEAQ. The CDR3 length is 17 residues. The CDR3 reads CASSAATSGTGFTEAFF. CDR3 DNA: TGTGCCAGCAGCGCAGCCACATCCGGGACAGGGTTCACTGAAGCTTTCTTT.

The genes are TRBV9 and TRBJ2-5, with TRBD2 matching over 12 bases. This CDR3 spans 16 amino acids. With V trimmed by 4 bases and J by 3 bases, 7 bases remained unmatched. Germline assignment: CDR1 SGDLS and CDR2 YYNGEE. CDR3 DNA: TGTGCCAGCAGCCCACTTCTAGCGGGGGGGGAAGAGACCCAGTACTTC. Translating gives CASSPLLAGGEETQYF.

This clone was observed once. V and J are TRBV29-1 and TRBJ2-7; 11 bases match TRBD2. After removal of 6 bases from V and 1 base from J, the junction contained 5 bases not matched to a gene. The CDR3 is made up of 14 amino acids. Looked up from germline, CDR1 is SQVTM and CDR2 is ANQGSEA. CDR3 in DNA: TGCAGCGTCGCCGGGACTAGCGGTTCCTACGAGCAGTACTTC. This sequence encodes CSVAGTSGSYEQYF.

This clone was found once. V gene TRBV13 combines with J gene TRBJ1-1; D unresolved. The CDR3 has 15 amino acids. The V and J ends lost 5 bases and 5 bases respectively, with 18 bases between them. Looked up from germline, CDR1 is PRHDT and CDR2 is FYEKMQ (reference sequence). CDR3 DNA sequence: TGTGCCAGCAGCGCCCTCCCTCGGGGTGATACTGAAGCTTTCTTT. Amino acid sequence: CASSALPRGDTEAFF.

The rearrangement joins TRBV28 to TRBJ2-3, with TRBD1 as a possible D gene (5 bases). Germline CDR1 is MDHEN and CDR2 is SYDVKM. Trimming took off 5 bases at V and 0 bases at J, with 12 bases between the two ends. This CDR3 has 15 amino acids. The CDR3 sequence is CASSRTLTSTDTQYF. CDR3 bases: TGTGCCAGCAGTCGGACACTGACCAGCACAGATACGCAGTATTTT.

V gene TRBV29-1 combines with J gene TRBJ1-2; 7 bases are shared with TRBD1. V gave up 7 bases and J gave up 8 bases; unmatched junction bases: 13. Germline CDR1 SQVTM, CDR2 ANQGSEA. The CDR3 length is 13 residues. The DNA for the CDR3 is TGCAGCGGCCTTTTACAGGGGTCTGAAGGCTACACCTTC. It yields the protein CSGLLQGSEGYTF.

J is TRBJ2-7 and V is TRBV28; D remains ambiguous. Trimming stripped 8 bases from V and 3 bases from J, with 8 bases between. Germline values: CDR1 MDHEN, CDR2 SYDVKM. The CDR3 consists of 11 residues. CDR3 nucleotides: TGTGCCAGCGCCAACGGCTACGAGCAGTACTTC. Translating gives CASANGYEQYF.